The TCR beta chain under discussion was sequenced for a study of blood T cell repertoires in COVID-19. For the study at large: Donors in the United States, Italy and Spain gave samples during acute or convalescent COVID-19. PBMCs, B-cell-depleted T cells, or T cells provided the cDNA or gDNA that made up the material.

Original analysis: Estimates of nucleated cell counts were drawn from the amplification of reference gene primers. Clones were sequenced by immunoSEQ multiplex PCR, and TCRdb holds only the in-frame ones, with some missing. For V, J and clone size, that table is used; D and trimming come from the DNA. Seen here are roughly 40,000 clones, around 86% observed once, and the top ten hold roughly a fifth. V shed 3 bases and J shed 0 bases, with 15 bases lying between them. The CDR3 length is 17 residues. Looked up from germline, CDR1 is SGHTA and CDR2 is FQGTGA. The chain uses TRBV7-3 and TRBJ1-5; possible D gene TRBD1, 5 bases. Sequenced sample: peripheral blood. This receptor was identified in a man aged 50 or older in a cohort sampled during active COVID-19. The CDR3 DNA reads TGTGCCAGCAGCTTGGGGCCAGGACGGCTTAGCAATCAGCCCCAGCATTTT. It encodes CASSLGPGRLSNQPQHF.